This TCR beta chain was sequenced in a study of cytomegalovirus exposure and HLA in healthy donors. This clone has only a few counts. Its antigen remains unidentified. The PCR contained 60 Vbeta and 13 Jbeta primers. The method was immunoSEQ multiplex PCR; TCRdb's version includes in-frame clones alone and lacks a portion of them. The profile shows about 150,000 clones, approximately 79% of them singletons. Germline V CDR1 and CDR2: SGHDT, YYEEEE. Trimming removed 4 bases from V and 2 bases from J, with 12 bases in between. The CDR3 runs to 15 residues. Whole-study results and caveats: Some 16,000 TCR beta sequences were associated with HLA alleles at 0.05 false discovery rate in a later analysis. Across donors, most TCRs were seen rarely, yet some public ones were widespread. Relative to the approximately 670-donor mean, N-insertions were reportedly fewer in an Asian-associated ancestry cluster in a later analysis. Per published reports, the classifier diagnosed cytomegalovirus status with high specificity and sensitivity.

The chain has TRBV5-6 and TRBJ2-2, with D tentatively TRBD2 (5 bases). The receptor was isolated from a woman between 25 and 40 years old in good health and CMV-seronegative. The sample was PBMCs. CDR3 sequence: CASSPPGINTGELFF. The CDR3 DNA follows: TGTGCCAGCAGCCCCCCCGGGATCAACACCGGGGAGCTGTTTTTT.